The 14 T cell receptor beta chains reported below all come from one sample, sequenced in a study of blood T cell repertoires in COVID-19. TCRdb's copy holds only in-frame clones and misses some; the assay was immunoSEQ multiplex PCR. The sample yields 84,000 or so clones, around 80% seen once. The sample comprised peripheral blood. These receptors originate from a human donor in a cohort sampled during active COVID-19.

The chain uses TRBV5-4 and TRBJ2-2; 8 bases are a match to TRBD1. V trimming: 0 bases; J trimming: 6 bases; junction bases outside the gene matches: 4. Germline lookup yields CDR1 SGHNT and CDR2 YYREEE (reference sequence). The CDR3 totals 15 residues. The CDR3 loop reads CASSLGAQGAGELFF. Written as DNA, the CDR3 is TGTGCCAGCAGCTTGGGGGCACAGGGGGCCGGGGAGCTGTTTTTT.

The chain combines TRBV19 with TRBJ2-1; maybe TRBD2 (6 bases). V lost 8 bases to trimming and J lost 1 base, with 12 bases between them. Germline-derived CDR1 and CDR2 are LNHDA and SQIVND (reference sequence). CDR3 length: 14 residues. For the CDR3, the DNA is TGTGCCAGTCAGAGGAGCGGGTCCTACAATGAGCAGTTCTTC. The encoded protein is CASQRSGSYNEQFF. The complete variable domain, with remaining parts taken from reference TRBV19 and TRBJ2-1, reads DGGITQSPKYLFRKEGQNVTLSCEQNLNHDAMYWYRQDPGQGLRLIYYSQIVNDFQKGDIAEGYSVSREKKESFPLTVTSAQKNPTAFYLCASQRSGSYNEQFFGPGTRLTVL.

This clone was observed a few times. CDR3 loop: CATSTGPVQPQHF. CDR3 bases: TGTGCCACCAGTACAGGTCCGGTGCAGCCCCAGCATTTT. The chain has TRBV24-1 and TRBJ1-5, with D possibly TRBD1 on 5 matching bases. V lost 6 bases and J 7 bases, leaving 12 bases between the germline ends. From germline, CDR1 is KGHDR and CDR2 SFDVKD. The CDR3 length is 13 residues.

V gene TRBV28 combines with J gene TRBJ2-1, with D perhaps TRBD1 (5 bases). Trimming pared 4 bases from V and 4 bases from J, leaving 17 bases between. This CDR3 region has 16 residues. Germline loops: CDR1 MDHEN, CDR2 SYDVKM. The CDR3 spells CASSSLEGARYNEQFF. Written as DNA, the CDR3 is TGTGCCAGCAGTTCCCTCGAAGGGGCGCGTTACAATGAGCAGTTCTTC. Complete variable domain (other parts from reference TRBV28 and TRBJ2-1): DVKVTQSSRYLVKRTGEKVFLECVQDMDHENMFWYRQDPGLGLRLIYFSYDVKMKEKGDIPEGYSVSREKKERFSLILESASTNQTSMYLCASSSLEGARYNEQFFGPGTRLTVL.

With regard to this clone: This specimen includes other DNA sequences encoding the same CDR3. The rearrangement uses TRBV11-3 and TRBJ2-1; 7 bases align to TRBD2. J gave up 0 bases and V 1 base, and 0 bases lay outside the gene matches. Germline V lookup: CDR1 SGHNT, CDR2 YENEEA. CDR3 size: 15 residues. CDR3 amino acids: CASSLGGSSYNEQFF. DNA for the CDR3: TGTGCCAGCAGCTTAGGCGGGAGCTCCTACAATGAGCAGTTCTTC.

In this sample, this clone turned up once. The rearrangement uses TRBV19 and TRBJ2-5, with 14 nucleotides matching TRBD2. The CDR3 is made up of 15 amino acids. V shed 4 bases and J 7 bases; nucleotides not matched to a gene: 5. From germline, CDR1 is LNHDA and CDR2 SQIVND (reference sequence). The CDR3 nucleotides read TGTGCCAGTAGTACCGGACTAGCGGGAGGAGGGACCCAGTACTTC. Protein sequence: CASSTGLAGGGTQYF.

The chain employs TRBV5-1 and TRBJ2-5; 9 bases are shared with TRBD1. Germline lookup yields CDR1 SGHRS and CDR2 YFSETQ. V gave up 4 bases and J gave up 5 bases; unmatched junction bases: 12. CDR3 length equals 16 residues. This chain's CDR3 is CASSNLGQGKGETQYF. The CDR3 DNA reads as TGCGCCAGCAGCAATTTGGGACAGGGTAAAGGCGAGACCCAGTACTTC. Drawing the rest from reference TRBV5-1 and TRBJ2-5, the complete variable domain is KAGVTQTPRYLIKTRGQQVTLSCSPISGHRSVSWYQQTPGQGLQFLFEYFSETQRNKGNFPGRFSGRQFSNSRSEMNVSTLELGDSALYLCASSNLGQGKGETQYFGPGTRLLVL.

The rearrangement links TRBV2 to TRBJ1-2; D call uncertain. Trimming took 3 bases from V and 8 from J, leaving 13 bases between them. This CDR3 is 13 amino acids long. Looked up from germline, CDR1 is SNHLY and CDR2 is FYNNEI. The CDR3 DNA is TGTGCCAGCAGTGAGGCGGGTTTCGGAGGCTACACCTTC. Protein product: CASSEAGFGGYTF.

Here the CDR3 reads CASSLQKIPYEQYF. The DNA of the CDR3 is TGTGCCAGCAGCTTACAGAAGATCCCCTACGAGCAGTACTTC. The chain combines TRBV7-2 with TRBJ2-7; no reliable D call. The ends were cut back, 2 bases at V and 2 bases at J, with 10 bases in the middle. The CDR3 is 14 residues long. The germline V gene encodes CDR1 SGHTA and CDR2 FQGNSA.

The table lists this clone with a few counts. The chain combines TRBV14 with TRBJ2-1, with a possible D match to TRBD1 (6 bases). This CDR3 has 13 residues. The V gene lost 1 base and the J gene lost 8 bases, with 9 bases spanning the gap. CDR1 and CDR2 from the germline V gene are SGHDN and FVKESK. The chain's CDR3 is CASSQVRGHEQFF. CDR3 sequence (DNA): TGTGCCAGCAGCCAAGTCAGGGGCCATGAGCAGTTCTTC.

V is TRBV7-8 and J is TRBJ1-4; D possibly corresponds to TRBD1 (6 bases). V was clipped by 5 bases and J by 5 bases, with 15 bases between them. Germline-derived CDR1 and CDR2 are SGHVS and FQNEAQ. This CDR3 is 15 amino acids long. In nucleotides, the CDR3 is TGTGCCAGCAGCATTCAGGGGCGGAAGAATGAAAAACTGTTTTTT. This sequence encodes CASSIQGRKNEKLFF. Full variable domain (outside the CDR3, taken from reference TRBV7-8 and TRBJ1-4): GAGVSQSPRYKVAKRGQDVALRCDPISGHVSLFWYQQALGQGPEFLTYFQNEAQLDKSGLPSDRFFAERPEGSVSTLKIQRTQQEDSAVYLCASSIQGRKNEKLFFGSGTQLSVL.

The V gene is TRBV13, the J gene TRBJ1-2; tentative D call: TRBD1 (5 bases). The CDR3 contains 15 residues. V gave up 2 bases and J gave up 8 bases, with 18 bases separating them. The V gene's germline CDR1 is PRHDT and CDR2 FYEKMQ (reference sequence). The CDR3 DNA follows: TGTGCCAGCAGCTTATTATCCGGGGGTACGATCGGCTACACCTTC. It yields the protein CASSLLSGGTIGYTF. Drawing the rest from reference TRBV13 and TRBJ1-2, the complete variable domain is AAGVIQSPRHLIKEKRETATLKCYPIPRHDTVYWYQQGPGQDPQFLISFYEKMQSDKGSIPDRFSAQQFSDYHSELNMSSLELGDSALYFCASSLLSGGTIGYTFGSGTRLTVV.

The chain employs TRBV30 and TRBJ2-7, with 14 bases fitting TRBD2. V lost 5 bases to trimming and J lost 12 bases; unmatched junction nucleotides: 6. The CDR3 is 12 amino acids. CDR1 and CDR2 (germline): GTSNPN, SVGIG (reference sequence). CDR3 bases: TGTGCCTGGTACCAGGGACTAGCGGGGGTGTACTTC. This gives the protein CAWYQGLAGVYF.

The chain uses TRBV18 and TRBJ2-3, with D perhaps TRBD2 (7 bases). Trimming cost V 2 bases and J 2 bases, with 20 bases left between them. Germline V gene data show CDR1 as KGHSH and CDR2 as LQKENI. The CDR3 sequence is 18 residues long. The CDR3 loop is CASSPRGPGGANTDTQYF. CDR3 DNA: TGTGCCAGCTCACCAAGAGGGCCTGGGGGGGCAAACACAGATACGCAGTATTTT.